The rows below give T cell receptor beta chains drawn from one sample of a study of blood T cell repertoires in COVID-19. The protocol was immunoSEQ multiplex PCR, while the TCRdb copy is restricted to in-frame clones and leaves out a portion. This table holds about 500,000 clones, roughly nine tenths found once. The sequenced sample was peripheral blood. The receptor source for this set is a woman aged 50 to 60 with COVID-19, enrolled during active disease. CDR3s include the opening cysteine and the closing phenylalanine or tryptophan. The D gene is left open where the match is weak. Expanded clones are given a class, and other clones once, few, many or no size at all.

v_call,clone_size,d_call,cdr3_length,j_call,cdr3_aa,cdr3_nt
TRBV24-1,once,.,13,TRBJ1-2,CATSEGHLYGYTF,TGTGCCACCAGTGAAGGACACCTCTATGGCTACACCTTC
TRBV3-1/TRBV3-2,.,.,14,TRBJ1-1,CASSPAGRPTEAFF,TGTGCCAGCAGTCCCGCGGGCCGGCCAACTGAAGCTTTCTTT
TRBV6-6,.,.,13,TRBJ1-2,CASTATGGGGYTF,TGTGCCAGCACCGCCACGGGGGGTGGAGGCTACACCTTC
TRBV5-4,.,.,13,TRBJ1-2,CASSYQGSYGYTF,TGTGCCAGCAGTTATCAGGGGAGCTATGGCTACACCTTC
TRBV11-2,.,TRBD1,14,TRBJ1-1,CASSHARQGAQAFF,TGTGCCAGCAGCCACGCCCGACAGGGGGCTCAAGCTTTCTTT
TRBV7-9,.,TRBD2,15,TRBJ2-3,CASSLSGGRADTQYF,TGTGCCAGCAGCTTAAGCGGGGGGCGCGCAGATACGCAGTATTTT
TRBV5-8,.,.,12,TRBJ2-1,CASSSLSPEQFF,TGTGCCAGCAGCTCGTTGAGTCCTGAGCAGTTCTTC
TRBV5-1,.,TRBD1,15,TRBJ1-1,CASRSYRGLNTEAFF,TGCGCCAGCAGGAGTTACAGGGGGCTGAACACTGAAGCTTTCTTT
TRBV4-2,.,.,15,TRBJ1-1,CASSQESGAQAEAFF,TGTGCCAGCAGCCAAGAGTCAGGGGCCCAGGCTGAAGCTTTCTTT
TRBV18,once,TRBD1,15,TRBJ2-7,CASSLSGTGSYEQYF,TGTGCCAGCTCACTTTCCGGGACAGGGTCATACGAGCAGTACTTC
TRBV6-5,.,.,14,TRBJ2-7,CASSYPDRPYEQYF,TGTGCCAGCAGTTACCCCGACAGACCCTACGAGCAGTACTTC
TRBV28,.,TRBD1,15,TRBJ1-5,CASSFQGARNQPQHF,TGTGCCAGCAGTTTCCAGGGGGCACGGAATCAGCCCCAGCATTTT
TRBV9,.,.,11,TRBJ2-1,CASSVDYEQFF,TGTGCCAGCAGCGTAGACTATGAGCAGTTCTTC
TRBV29-1,.,TRBD1,13,TRBJ2-7,CSGKTGTGDEQYF,TGCAGCGGCAAGACCGGGACAGGGGACGAGCAGTACTTC
TRBV19,.,TRBD2,14,TRBJ2-5,CASSPAGVRKTQYF,TGTGCCAGTAGCCCCGCGGGGGTAAGAAAGACCCAGTACTTC
TRBV4-1,.,.,12,TRBJ1-6,CASSQTGSPLHF,TGCGCCAGCAGCCAAACAGGGTCACCCCTCCACTTT
TRBV20-1,.,TRBD1,12,TRBJ2-1,CSASQGANEQFF,TGCAGTGCTAGTCAGGGGGCGAATGAGCAGTTCTTC
TRBV6-1,.,TRBD1,12,TRBJ1-4,CAIETGNEKLFF,TGTGCCATCGAGACAGGGAATGAAAAACTGTTTTTT
TRBV7-9,few,TRBD1,15,TRBJ1-1,CASRPYRGVWTEAFF,TGTGCCAGCAGACCGTACAGGGGGGTATGGACTGAAGCTTTCTTT
TRBV7-6,once,TRBD2,15,TRBJ2-1,CASSLYQRGVGEQFF,TGTGCCAGCAGCTTATATCAGCGGGGGGTAGGTGAGCAGTTCTTC
TRBV7-8,.,.,14,TRBJ1-1,CAIDELGGLGEAFF,TGTGCCATCGACGAACTGGGGGGGTTAGGCGAAGCTTTCTTT
TRBV30,.,TRBD1,15,TRBJ1-6,CAGNRDRSDNSPLHF,TGTGCCGGTAACCGGGACAGGTCCGATAATTCACCCCTCCACTTT
TRBV19,few,TRBD1,16,TRBJ2-7,CASSRSTVRTGYEQYF,TGTGCCAGTAGCCGGAGTACGGTGAGGACAGGCTACGAGCAGTACTTC
TRBV5-1,.,.,13,TRBJ2-7,CASSLLQSYEQYF,TGCGCCAGCAGCTTGTTACAGTCCTACGAGCAGTACTTC
TRBV6-6,.,.,13,TRBJ1-2,CASSLDSNYGYTF,TGTGCCAGCAGCCTCGACAGTAACTATGGCTACACCTTC
TRBV7-2,.,.,16,TRBJ1-3,CASSPIGDSSGNTIYF,TGTGCCAGCAGCCCAATCGGTGATAGCTCTGGAAACACCATATATTTT
TRBV29-1,.,.,11,TRBJ1-2,CSVPEGNGYTF,TGCAGCGTTCCTGAGGGAAATGGCTACACCTTC
TRBV30,.,.,16,TRBJ1-1,CAWSEGATRVNTEAFF,TGTGCCTGGAGTGAAGGGGCGACTAGGGTGAACACTGAAGCTTTCTTT
TRBV7-9,.,TRBD1,14,TRBJ1-2,CASSLGQGDSGYTF,TGTGCCAGCAGCTTAGGGCAGGGGGATTCGGGCTACACCTTC
TRBV4-2,.,.,14,TRBJ2-7,CASSQDPGSYEQYF,TGTGCCAGCAGCCAAGACCCAGGGTCCTACGAGCAGTACTTC
TRBV29-1,.,TRBD2,14,TRBJ2-4,CSVGSGGAENIQYF,TGCAGCGTGGGTAGCGGGGGGGCCGAGAACATTCAGTACTTC
TRBV9,.,.,15,TRBJ1-2,CASRGMGGRDYGYTF,TGTGCCAGCCGTGGGATGGGGGGACGGGACTATGGCTACACCTTC
TRBV6-5,.,.,15,TRBJ2-2,CASSPRTEHTGELFF,TGTGCCAGCAGTCCCCGGACAGAACACACCGGGGAGCTGTTTTTT
TRBV7-8,.,.,14,TRBJ2-7,CASSPHVGEYEQYF,TGTGCCAGCAGCCCCCACGTCGGGGAGTACGAGCAGTACTTC
TRBV29-1,.,.,13,TRBJ1-5,CSVEDLFTRVQHF,TGCAGCGTTGAAGATCTTTTTACGAGGGTTCAGCATTTT
TRBV24-1,.,TRBD1,15,TRBJ2-5,CATSDPGTVGETQYF,TGTGCCACCAGTGACCCCGGGACAGTAGGAGAGACCCAGTACTTC
TRBV29-1,.,TRBD1,12,TRBJ2-7,CSVETGGSEQYF,TGCAGCGTTGAAACAGGGGGATCCGAGCAGTACTTC
TRBV3-1/TRBV3-2,.,.,15,TRBJ2-3,CASSPEAGSTDTQYF,TGTGCCAGCAGCCCCGAGGCGGGGAGCACAGATACGCAGTATTTT
TRBV5-1,.,TRBD2,13,TRBJ2-5,CASWLAGAGAQYF,TGCGCCAGCTGGTTAGCGGGGGCCGGGGCCCAGTACTTC
TRBV19,.,.,14,TRBJ2-2,CASSITTNTGELFF,TGTGCCAGTAGTATAACAACGAACACCGGGGAGCTGTTTTTT
TRBV29-1,.,.,14,TRBJ1-1,CSVERDNRATEAFF,TGCAGCGTTGAAAGGGACAACCGAGCAACTGAAGCTTTCTTT
TRBV5-4,.,.,13,TRBJ1-3,CASSLGGFDTIYF,TGTGCCAGCAGCTTGGGAGGGTTCGACACCATATATTTT